A single count supports the clone carrying this T cell receptor beta chain. A sample-barcoded 5' primer and a J-beta primer mix were used in a second PCR of about 7 to 12 cycles. Each cDNA molecule was tagged by a template-switch adaptor that had 12 random nucleotides. TCRdb fed the 5' RACE reads into MiXCR, producing one record per CDR3 protein. The table lists roughly 800,000 distinct CDR3 sequences, around 36% of them singletons, with over 10% in the top ten. This CDR3 is 14 amino acids long. The germline V and J ends were trimmed by 8 bases and 6 bases, with 17 bases remaining between them. Germline CDR1 and CDR2: MGHRA and YSYEKL. The source of the sample is a study of blood T cells in healthy people across ages.

Sample: blood. This TCR was recovered from a man younger than 30 in good health. The chain links TRBV4-1 to TRBJ1-5; unclear D gene. In DNA form, the CDR3 reads TGCGCCAGCCAGGAACCTCATACAGTTCAGCCCCAGCATTTT. The encoded protein is CASQEPHTVQPQHF.